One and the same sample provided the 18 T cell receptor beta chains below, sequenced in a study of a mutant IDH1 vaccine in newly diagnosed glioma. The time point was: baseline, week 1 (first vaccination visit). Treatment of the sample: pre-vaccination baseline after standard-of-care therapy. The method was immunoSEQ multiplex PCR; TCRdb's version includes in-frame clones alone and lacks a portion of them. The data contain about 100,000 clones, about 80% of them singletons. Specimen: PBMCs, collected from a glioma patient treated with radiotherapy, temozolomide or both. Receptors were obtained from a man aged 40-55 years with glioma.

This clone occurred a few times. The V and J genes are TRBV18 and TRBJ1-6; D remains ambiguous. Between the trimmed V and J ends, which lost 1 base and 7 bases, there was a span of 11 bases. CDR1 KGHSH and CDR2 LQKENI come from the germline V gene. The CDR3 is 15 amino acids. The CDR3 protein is CASSPLGSENSPLHF. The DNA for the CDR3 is TGTGCCAGCTCACCACTAGGGTCTGAAAATTCACCCCTCCACTTT. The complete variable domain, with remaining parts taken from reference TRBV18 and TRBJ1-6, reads NAGVMQNPRHLVRRRGQEARLRCSPMKGHSHVYWYRQLPEEGLKFMVYLQKENIIDESGMPKERFSAEFPKEGPSILRIQQVVRGDSAAYFCASSPLGSENSPLHFGNGTRLTVT.

CDR3 in amino acids: CASSPREGNYGYTF. In DNA form, the CDR3 reads TGTGCCAGCAGTCCGAGAGAGGGGAACTATGGCTACACCTTC. The chain employs TRBV7-9 and TRBJ1-2, with D possibly being TRBD1 (5 bases). The CDR3 has 14 amino acids. Germline V gene sequence: CDR1 SEHNR, CDR2 FQNEAQ (reference sequence). V gave up 6 bases and J gave up 2 bases, with 13 bases separating them.

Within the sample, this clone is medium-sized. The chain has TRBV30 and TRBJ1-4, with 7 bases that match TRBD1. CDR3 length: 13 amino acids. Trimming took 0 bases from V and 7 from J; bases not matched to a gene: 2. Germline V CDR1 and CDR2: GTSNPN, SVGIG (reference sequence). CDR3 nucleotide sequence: TGTGCCTGGAGTGTGGGACAGATTGAAAAACTGTTTTTT. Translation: CAWSVGQIEKLFF. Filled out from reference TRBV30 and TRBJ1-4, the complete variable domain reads SQTIHQWPATLVQPVGSPLSLECTVEGTSNPNLYWYRQAAGRGLQLLFYSVGIGQISSEVPQNLSASRPQDRQFILSSKKLLLSDSGFYLCAWSVGQIEKLFFGSGTQLSVL.

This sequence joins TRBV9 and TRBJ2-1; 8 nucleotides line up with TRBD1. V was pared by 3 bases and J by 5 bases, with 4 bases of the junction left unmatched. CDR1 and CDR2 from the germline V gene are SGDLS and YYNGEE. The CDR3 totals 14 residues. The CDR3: CASSDDRGDNEQFF. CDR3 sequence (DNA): TGTGCCAGCAGCGACGACAGGGGAGACAATGAGCAGTTCTTC.

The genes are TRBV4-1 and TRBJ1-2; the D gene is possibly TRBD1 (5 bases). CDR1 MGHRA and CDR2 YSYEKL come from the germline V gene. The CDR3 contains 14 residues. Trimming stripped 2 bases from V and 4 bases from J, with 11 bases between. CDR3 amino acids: CASSQTRVGYGYTF. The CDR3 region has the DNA TGCGCCAGCAGCCAAACCAGGGTTGGCTATGGCTACACCTTC.

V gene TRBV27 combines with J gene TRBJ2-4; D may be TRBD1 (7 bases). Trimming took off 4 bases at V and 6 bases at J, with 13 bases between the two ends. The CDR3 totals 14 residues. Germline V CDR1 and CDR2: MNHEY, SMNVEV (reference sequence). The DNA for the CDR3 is TGTGCCAGCAGTTGGGGGGCAGGGGGAAACATTCAGTACTTC. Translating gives CASSWGAGGNIQYF.

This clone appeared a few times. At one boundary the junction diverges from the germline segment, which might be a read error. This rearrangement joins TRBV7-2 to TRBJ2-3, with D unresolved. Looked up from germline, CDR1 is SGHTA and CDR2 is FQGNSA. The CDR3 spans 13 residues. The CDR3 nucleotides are TGTGCCAGCAACTTAGGTCGAGGAGATACGCAGTATTTT. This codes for CASNLGRGDTQYF. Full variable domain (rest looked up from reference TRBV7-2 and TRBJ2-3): GAGVSQSPSNKVTEKGKDVELRCDPISGHTALYWYRQSLGQGLEFLIYFQGNSAPDKSGLPSDRFSAERTGGSVSTLTIQRTQQEDSAVYLCASNLGRGDTQYFGPGTRLTVL.

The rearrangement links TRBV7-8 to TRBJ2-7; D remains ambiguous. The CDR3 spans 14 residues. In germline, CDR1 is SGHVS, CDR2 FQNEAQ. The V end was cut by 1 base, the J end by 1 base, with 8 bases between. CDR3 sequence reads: CASSLGTVSYEQYF. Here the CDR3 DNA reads TGTGCCAGCAGCTTAGGAACGGTTTCCTACGAGCAGTACTTC.

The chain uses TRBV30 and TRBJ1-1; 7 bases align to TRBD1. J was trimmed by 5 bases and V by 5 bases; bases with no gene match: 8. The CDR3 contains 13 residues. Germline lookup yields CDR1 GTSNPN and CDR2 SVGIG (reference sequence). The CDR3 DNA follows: TGTGCCTGGGACACAGGGGCGGGGACTGAAGCTTTCTTT. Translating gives CAWDTGAGTEAFF.

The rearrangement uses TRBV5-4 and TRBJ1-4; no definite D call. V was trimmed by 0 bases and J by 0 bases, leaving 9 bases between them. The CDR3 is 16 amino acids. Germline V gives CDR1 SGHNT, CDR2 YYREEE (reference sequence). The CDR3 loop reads CASSLVGPATNEKLFF. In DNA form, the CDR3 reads TGTGCCAGCAGCTTGGTAGGACCTGCAACTAATGAAAAACTGTTTTTT.

CDR3 amino acids: CASSSTGPGFKEQYF. The CDR3 bases are TGTGCCAGCAGCTCGACAGGGCCTGGATTTAAAGAGCAGTACTTC. The chain combines TRBV7-5 with TRBJ2-7; the table's D call TRBD1 went unverified against the DNA. TRBV7-5 has pseudogene status. The CDR3 has 15 residues.

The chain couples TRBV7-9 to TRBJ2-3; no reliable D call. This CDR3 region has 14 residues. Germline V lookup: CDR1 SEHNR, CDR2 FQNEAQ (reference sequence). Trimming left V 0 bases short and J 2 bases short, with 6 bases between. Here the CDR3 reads CASSLAGITDTQYF. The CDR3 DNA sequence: TGTGCCAGCAGCTTAGCGGGGATCACAGATACGCAGTATTTT. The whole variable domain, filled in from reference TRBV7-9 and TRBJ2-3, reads DTGVSQNPRHKITKRGQNVTFRCDPISEHNRLYWYRQTLGQGPEFLTYFQNEAQLEKSRLLSDRFSAERPKGSFSTLEIQRTEQGDSAMYLCASSLAGITDTQYFGPGTRLTVL.

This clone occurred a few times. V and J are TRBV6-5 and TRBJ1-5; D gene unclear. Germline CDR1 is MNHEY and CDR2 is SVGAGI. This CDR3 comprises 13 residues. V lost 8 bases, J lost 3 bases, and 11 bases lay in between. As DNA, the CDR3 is TGTGCCAGCTCCGACGGACCCAATCAGCCCCAGCATTTT. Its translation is CASSDGPNQPQHF.

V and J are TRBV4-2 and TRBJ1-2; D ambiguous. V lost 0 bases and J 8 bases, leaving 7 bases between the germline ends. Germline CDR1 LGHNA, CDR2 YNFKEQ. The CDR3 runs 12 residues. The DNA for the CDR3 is TGTGCCAGCAGCCAAGACTCTAGCGGCTACACCTTC. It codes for CASSQDSSGYTF.

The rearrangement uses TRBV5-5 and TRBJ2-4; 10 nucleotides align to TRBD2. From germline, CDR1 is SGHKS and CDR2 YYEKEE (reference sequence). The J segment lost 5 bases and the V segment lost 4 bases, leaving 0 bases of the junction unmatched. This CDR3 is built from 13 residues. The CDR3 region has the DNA TGTGCCAGCAGCGGGACTAGCGAAAACATTCAGTACTTC. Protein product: CASSGTSENIQYF.

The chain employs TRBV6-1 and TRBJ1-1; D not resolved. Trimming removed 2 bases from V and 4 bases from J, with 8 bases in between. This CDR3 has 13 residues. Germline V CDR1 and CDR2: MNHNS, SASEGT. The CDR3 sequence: CASSEFEVTEAFF. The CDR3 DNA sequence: TGTGCCAGCAGTGAATTTGAGGTCACTGAAGCTTTCTTT.

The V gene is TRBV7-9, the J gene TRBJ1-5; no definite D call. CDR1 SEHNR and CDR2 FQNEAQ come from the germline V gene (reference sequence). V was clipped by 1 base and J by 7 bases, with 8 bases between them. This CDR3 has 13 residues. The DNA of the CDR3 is TGTGCCAGCAGCTTAGGGTCCGGGCAGCCCCAGCATTTT. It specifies CASSLGSGQPQHF. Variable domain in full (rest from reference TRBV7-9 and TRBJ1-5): DTGVSQNPRHKITKRGQNVTFRCDPISEHNRLYWYRQTLGQGPEFLTYFQNEAQLEKSRLLSDRFSAERPKGSFSTLEIQRTEQGDSAMYLCASSLGSGQPQHFGDGTRLSIL.

The CDR3 region is CASRSGRLDTQYF. The CDR3 nucleotides read TGTGCCAGCAGAAGCGGGAGATTAGATACGCAGTATTTT. The J gene is TRBJ2-3, the V gene TRBV25-1; TRBD2 aligns across 8 bases. V was pared by 6 bases and J by 5 bases, with 4 bases of the junction left unmatched. Germline V CDR1 and CDR2: MGHDK, SYGVNS. The length of the CDR3 is 13 residues.